The present TCR beta chain was sequenced within a study of shared clonotypes between healthy human individuals. Germline CDR1 reads LNHDA; CDR2 reads SQIVND (reference sequence). Trimming pared 1 base from V and 1 base from J, leaving 7 bases between. This CDR3 spans 14 amino acids. TCRdb's table, derived via immunoSEQ multiplex PCR, lists solely in-frame clones and lacks some. This sample carries approximately 500,000 clones, 90% to 96% of them seen once, and the ten largest clones take less than 0.06%. As for this clone: The same CDR3 arises from other DNA sequences in this sample as well.

The rearrangement joins TRBV19 to TRBJ1-1; no definite D call. Source material: naive CD4+ T cells sorted from blood. Documented subset: CD45RA+ positively selected. This TCR was recovered from a woman in her thirties in good health. CDR3 in amino acids: CASSIVVGNTEAFF. CDR3 DNA sequence: TGTGCCAGTAGTATAGTCGTGGGGAACACTGAAGCTTTCTTT.